This entry features one TCR beta chain sequence. No antigen is known for it. There were likely unrecorded immune exposures, though donors were nominally healthy when sampled. This sample was taken from a study of cytomegalovirus exposure and HLA in healthy donors. Study-level findings and limits: Some V segments could not be told apart, so they were left out, TRBV6-2 and TRBV6-3 among them.

Both 60 Vbeta primers and 13 Jbeta primers went into the PCR. Original handling: An analysis performed later counted 81 million or so unique TCR beta chains (roughly 11 million of them shared). Data came from immunoSEQ multiplex PCR; TCRdb stores just in-frame clones and leaves some out. For V, J and clone size, that table is used; D and trimming come from the DNA. The table records about 130,000 clones, about three quarters of them present only once. V was pared by 1 base and J by 10 bases, with 9 bases between. The CDR3 sequence is 12 residues long. CDR1 and CDR2 from the germline V gene are SGHDT and YYEEEE.

The rearrangement uses TRBV5-6 and TRBJ2-1, with D unclear. This clonotype was sampled from a human donor in good health. The source material was PBMCs. As DNA, the CDR3 is TGTGCCAGCAGCTTGTCCCCCCAGGAGCAGTTCTTC. Its translation: CASSLSPQEQFF.